This T cell receptor beta chain was sequenced for a study of siplizumab effects on memory and regulatory T cells. Findings and caveats of the study: Mappable alloreactive CD4+ clones came from Treg cells about 65% of the time on average with siplizumab, against roughly 27% in controls. Sequences below about 10^-5 frequency were poorly captured, limiting mapping of alloreactive clones.

A note on this clone: Antigen specificity is unknown.

This CDR3 has 10 residues. V was pared by 1 base and J by 6 bases, with 3 bases between. Germline V lookup: CDR1 DFQATT, CDR2 SNEGSKA (reference sequence). The data were produced by immunoSEQ multiplex PCR, yet TCRdb's version contains in-frame clones alone and is incomplete. The table lists 100,000 or so clones, more than 85% of them singletons. Material for sequencing was CD4+ T cells sorted from blood. The chain recombines TRBV20-1 with TRBJ1-2, with D uncertain. This receptor was obtained from a human donor in good health. The CDR3 DNA is TGCAGTGCTAGAGCAGATGGCTACACCTTC. This translates into CSARADGYTF.